This T cell receptor beta chain was captured by sequencing in a study of T cells in Graves' hyperthyroidism and ophthalmopathy. Study results and limitations: In the blood, most expanded thyroid clonotypes above 0.001 appeared as well.

Amplification targeted TCR beta CDR3 regions from RNA transcripts. Researchers ran a first-round RT-PCR on the TCR CDR3 using the HTBI primer set. One entry per CDR3 protein, called by TCRdb with MiXCR from the multiplex PCR reads. The sample has around 490,000 distinct CDR3 sequences; just under 20% are singletons. This clonotype was recorded many times. Its antigen is not identified. This CDR3 has 16 amino acids. Germline CDR1 and CDR2: SGHRS and YFSETQ. Trimming took off 0 bases at V and 1 base at J, with 13 bases between the two ends. Input material: blood. The chain employs TRBV5-1 and TRBJ2-5, with a weak D call TRBD1 (5 bases). This receptor was obtained from a man aged 40-55 years with Graves' ophthalmopathy. The CDR3 region is CASSLDDRASQETQYF. The CDR3 DNA is TGCGCCAGCAGCTTGGACGACAGAGCCTCCCAAGAGACCCAGTACTTC.